The T cell receptor beta chain described here comes from a study of blood T cells in healthy people across ages. It was with a sample-barcoded 5' primer and a J-beta primer mix that a second PCR of roughly 7 to 12 cycles was run. TCRdb re-called the 5' RACE reads through MiXCR, storing one row per CDR3 protein. The sample carries 890,000 or so distinct CDR3 sequences, 55% to 65% recorded once. The CDR3 length is 14 residues. V was pared by 2 bases and J by 7 bases, with 5 bases of the junction left unmatched. Germline lookup yields CDR1 MNHEY and CDR2 SVGAGI. The gene calls are TRBV6-5 and TRBJ1-5; 7 bases agree with TRBD1. The sequence was obtained from a man aged 30-40 years in good health. The specimen sequenced was blood. The DNA of the CDR3 is TGTGCCAGCAGTTACACAGGGGCTGGCCAGCCCCAGCATTTT. This encodes CASSYTGAGQPQHF.